The entry that follows covers one T cell receptor beta chain sequence. The record originates from a study of PD-1 blockade in classical Hodgkin lymphoma. CDR1 and CDR2 from the germline V gene are LGHNA and YNFKEQ. Between the trimmed V and J ends, which lost 0 bases and 5 bases, there was a span of 8 bases. CDR3 length equals 15 residues. TCRdb's table, derived via immunoSEQ multiplex PCR, lists solely in-frame clones and lacks some. The repertoire consists of about 20,000 clones, with 75% to 90% occurring once and the leading ten covering more than 5.5%. As to time point: cycle 4 day 1 (C4D1), after less than 7 weeks of nivolumab. Every patient experienced relapse after autologous stem cell transplantation, and brentuximab vedotin exposure varied. Applied to thawed PBMCs, magnetic negative selection was the method used to isolate CD8+ T cells.

The sample here was CD8+ T cells from blood, taken before the fourth cycle of nivolumab. V usage is TRBV4-2 and J usage is TRBJ2-6, with D uncertain. The TCR originated in a human donor with classical Hodgkin lymphoma. The CDR3 DNA reads as TGTGCCAGCAGCCAAGATCCTGGGCGGGCCAACGTCCTGACTTTC. This translates into CASSQDPGRANVLTF.